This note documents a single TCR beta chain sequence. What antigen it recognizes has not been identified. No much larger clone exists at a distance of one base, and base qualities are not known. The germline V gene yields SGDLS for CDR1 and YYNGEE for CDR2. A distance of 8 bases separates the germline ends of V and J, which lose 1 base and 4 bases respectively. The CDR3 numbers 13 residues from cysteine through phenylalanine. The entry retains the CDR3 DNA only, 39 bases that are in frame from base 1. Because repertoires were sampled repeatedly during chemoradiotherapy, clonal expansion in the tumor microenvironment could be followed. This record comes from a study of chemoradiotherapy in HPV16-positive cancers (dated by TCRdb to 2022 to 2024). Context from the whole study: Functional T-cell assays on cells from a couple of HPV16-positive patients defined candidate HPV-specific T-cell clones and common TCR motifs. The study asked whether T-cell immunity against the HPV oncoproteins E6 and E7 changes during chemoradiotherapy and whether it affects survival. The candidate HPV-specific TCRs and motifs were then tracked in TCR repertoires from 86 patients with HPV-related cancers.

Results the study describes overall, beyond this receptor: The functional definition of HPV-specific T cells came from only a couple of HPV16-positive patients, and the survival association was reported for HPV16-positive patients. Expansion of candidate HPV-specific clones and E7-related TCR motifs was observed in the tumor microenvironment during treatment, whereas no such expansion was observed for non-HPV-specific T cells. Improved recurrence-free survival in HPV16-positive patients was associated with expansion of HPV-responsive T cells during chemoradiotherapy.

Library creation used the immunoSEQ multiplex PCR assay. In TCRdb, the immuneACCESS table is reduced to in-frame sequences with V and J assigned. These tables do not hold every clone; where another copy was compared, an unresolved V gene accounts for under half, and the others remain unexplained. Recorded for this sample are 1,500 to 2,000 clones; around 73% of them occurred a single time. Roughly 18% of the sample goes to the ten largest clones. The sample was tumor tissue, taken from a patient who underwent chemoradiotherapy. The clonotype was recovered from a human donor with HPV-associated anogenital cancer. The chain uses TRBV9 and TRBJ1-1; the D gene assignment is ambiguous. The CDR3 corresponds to CASSVYQATEAFF. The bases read TGTGCCAGCAGCGTATACCAGGCCACTGAAGCTTTCTTT.